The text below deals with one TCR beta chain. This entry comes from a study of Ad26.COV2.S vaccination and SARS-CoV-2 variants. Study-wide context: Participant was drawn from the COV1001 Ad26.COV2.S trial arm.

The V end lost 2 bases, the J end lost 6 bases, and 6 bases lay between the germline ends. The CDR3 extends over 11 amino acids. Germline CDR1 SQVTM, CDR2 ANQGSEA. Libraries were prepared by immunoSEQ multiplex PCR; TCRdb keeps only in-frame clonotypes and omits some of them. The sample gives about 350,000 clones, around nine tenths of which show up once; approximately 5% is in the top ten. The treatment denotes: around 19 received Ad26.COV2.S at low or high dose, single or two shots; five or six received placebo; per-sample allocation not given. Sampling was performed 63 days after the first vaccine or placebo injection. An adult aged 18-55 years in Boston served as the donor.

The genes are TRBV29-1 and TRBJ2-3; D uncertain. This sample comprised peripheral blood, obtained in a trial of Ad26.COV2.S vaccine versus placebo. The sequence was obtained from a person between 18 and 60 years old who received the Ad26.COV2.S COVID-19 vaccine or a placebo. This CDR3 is CSVELTDTQYF. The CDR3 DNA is TGCAGCGTTGAATTGACGGATACGCAGTATTTT.